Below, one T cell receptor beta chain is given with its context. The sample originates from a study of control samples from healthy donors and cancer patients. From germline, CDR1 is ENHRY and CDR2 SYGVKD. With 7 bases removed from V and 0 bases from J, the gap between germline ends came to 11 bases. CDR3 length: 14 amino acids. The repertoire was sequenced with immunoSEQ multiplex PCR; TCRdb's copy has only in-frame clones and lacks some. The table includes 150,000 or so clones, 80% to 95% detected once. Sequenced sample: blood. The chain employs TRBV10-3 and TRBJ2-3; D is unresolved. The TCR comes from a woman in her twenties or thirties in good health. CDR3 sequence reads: CAINPTASTDTQYF. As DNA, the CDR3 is TGTGCCATCAACCCAACAGCTAGCACAGATACGCAGTATTTT.